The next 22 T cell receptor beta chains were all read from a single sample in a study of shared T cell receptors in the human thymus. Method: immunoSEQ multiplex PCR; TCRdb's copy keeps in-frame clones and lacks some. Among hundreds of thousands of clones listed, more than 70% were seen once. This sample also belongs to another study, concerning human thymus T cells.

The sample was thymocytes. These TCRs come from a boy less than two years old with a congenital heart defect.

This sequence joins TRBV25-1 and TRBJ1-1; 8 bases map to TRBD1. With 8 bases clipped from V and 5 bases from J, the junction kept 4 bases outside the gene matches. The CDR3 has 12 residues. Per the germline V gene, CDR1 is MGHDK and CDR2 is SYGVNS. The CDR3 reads CASGQGSTEAFF. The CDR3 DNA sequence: TGTGCCAGCGGACAGGGTTCGACTGAAGCTTTCTTT.

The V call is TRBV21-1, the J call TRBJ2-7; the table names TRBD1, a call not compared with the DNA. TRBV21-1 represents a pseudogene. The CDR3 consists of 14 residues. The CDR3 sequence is CASKRLGLRYEQYF. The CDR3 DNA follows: TGTGCCAGCAAACGGTTGGGGCTACGCTACGAGCAGTACTTC.

The CDR3 is CARSKELWGNQPQHF. The CDR3 nucleotides are TGTGCCAGAAGCAAGGAGCTCTGGGGCAATCAGCCCCAGCATTTT. The rearrangement uses TRBV5-3 and TRBJ1-5; no clear D gene. TRBV5-3 is marked as an open reading frame, function uncertain. Trimming took off 4 bases at V and 2 bases at J, with 13 bases between the two ends. The CDR3 runs 15 residues.

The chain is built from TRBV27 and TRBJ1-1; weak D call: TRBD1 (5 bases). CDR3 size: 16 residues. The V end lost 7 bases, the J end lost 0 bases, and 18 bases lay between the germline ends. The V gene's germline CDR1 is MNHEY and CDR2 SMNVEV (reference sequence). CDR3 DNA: TGTGCCAGCACCGCCTTAGGGGACTACATGAACACTGAAGCTTTCTTT. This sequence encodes CASTALGDYMNTEAFF.

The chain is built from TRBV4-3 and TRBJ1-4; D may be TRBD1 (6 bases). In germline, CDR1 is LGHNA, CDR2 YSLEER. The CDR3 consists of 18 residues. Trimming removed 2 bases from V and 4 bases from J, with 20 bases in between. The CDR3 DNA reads TGCGCCAGCAGCCAATTCAACCTACAGGGAGGGGATAATGAAAAACTGTTTTTT. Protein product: CASSQFNLQGGDNEKLFF.

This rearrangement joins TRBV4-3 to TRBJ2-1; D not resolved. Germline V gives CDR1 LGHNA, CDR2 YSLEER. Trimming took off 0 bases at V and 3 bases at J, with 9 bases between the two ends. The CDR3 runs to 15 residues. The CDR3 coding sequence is TGCGCCAGCAGCCAAGAGTCCGGTGACTACAATGAGCAGTTCTTC. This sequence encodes CASSQESGDYNEQFF.

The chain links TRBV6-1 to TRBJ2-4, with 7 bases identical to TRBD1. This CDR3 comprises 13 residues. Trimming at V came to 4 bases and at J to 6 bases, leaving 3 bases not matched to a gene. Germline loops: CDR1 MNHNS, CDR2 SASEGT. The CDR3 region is CASSGQGANIQYF. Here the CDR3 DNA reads TGTGCCAGCAGTGGACAGGGCGCAAACATTCAGTACTTC.

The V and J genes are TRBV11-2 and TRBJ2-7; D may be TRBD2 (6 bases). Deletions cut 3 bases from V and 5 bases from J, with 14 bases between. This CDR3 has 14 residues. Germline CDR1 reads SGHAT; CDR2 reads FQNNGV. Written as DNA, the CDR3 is TGTGCCAGCAGCTTGAGGAGGGGCGTCCACGAGCAGTACTTC. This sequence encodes CASSLRRGVHEQYF.

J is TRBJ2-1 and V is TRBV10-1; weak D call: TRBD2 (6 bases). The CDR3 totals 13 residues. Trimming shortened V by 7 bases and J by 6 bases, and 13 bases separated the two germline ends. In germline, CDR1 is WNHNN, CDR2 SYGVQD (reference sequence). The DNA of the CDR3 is TGCGCCAGCACCCCGGGACTCGGCAATGAGCAGTTCTTC. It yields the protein CASTPGLGNEQFF.

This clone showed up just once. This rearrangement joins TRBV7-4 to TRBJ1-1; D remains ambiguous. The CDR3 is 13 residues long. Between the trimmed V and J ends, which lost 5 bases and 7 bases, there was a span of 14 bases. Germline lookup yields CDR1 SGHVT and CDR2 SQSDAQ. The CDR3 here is CASSLPIQVEAFF. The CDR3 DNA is TGTGCCAGCAGCCTTCCCATACAAGTTGAAGCTTTCTTT.

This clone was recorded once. This CDR3 reads CASSRGGDYGYTF. CDR3 sequence (DNA): TGTGCCAGCAGCCGGGGGGGCGACTATGGCTACACCTTC. V is TRBV14 and J is TRBJ1-2; D is possibly TRBD1 (6 bases). CDR1 is SGHDN and CDR2 is FVKESK in the germline V gene. Trimming pared 4 bases from V and 3 bases from J, leaving 9 bases between. This CDR3 contains 13 residues. The whole variable domain, filled in from reference TRBV14 and TRBJ1-2, reads EAGVTQFPSHSVIEKGQTVTLRCDPISGHDNLYWYRRVMGKEIKFLLHFVKESKQDESGMPNNRFLAERTGGTYSTLKVQPAELEDSGVYFCASSRGGDYGYTFGSGTRLTVV.

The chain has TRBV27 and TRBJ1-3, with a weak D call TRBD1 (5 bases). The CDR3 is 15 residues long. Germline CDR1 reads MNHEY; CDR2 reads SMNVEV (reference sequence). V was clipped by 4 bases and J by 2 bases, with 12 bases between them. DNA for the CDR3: TGTGCCAGCAGTTCCGGGCGGACAACTGGAAACACCATATATTTT. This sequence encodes CASSSGRTTGNTIYF.

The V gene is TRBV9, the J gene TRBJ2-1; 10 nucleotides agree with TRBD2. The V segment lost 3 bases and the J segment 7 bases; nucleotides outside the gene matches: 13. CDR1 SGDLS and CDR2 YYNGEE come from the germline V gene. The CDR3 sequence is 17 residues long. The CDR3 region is CASSASGGARTVNEQFF. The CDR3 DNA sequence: TGTGCCAGCAGCGCCAGCGGGGGGGCCCGAACAGTTAATGAGCAGTTCTTC.

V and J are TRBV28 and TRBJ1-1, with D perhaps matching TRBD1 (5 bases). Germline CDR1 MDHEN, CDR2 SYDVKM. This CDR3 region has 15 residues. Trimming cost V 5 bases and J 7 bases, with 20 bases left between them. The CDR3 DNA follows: TGTGCCAGCAGTGGACATCCTGGTTGTAAGGGTGAAGCTTTCTTT. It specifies CASSGHPGCKGEAFF.

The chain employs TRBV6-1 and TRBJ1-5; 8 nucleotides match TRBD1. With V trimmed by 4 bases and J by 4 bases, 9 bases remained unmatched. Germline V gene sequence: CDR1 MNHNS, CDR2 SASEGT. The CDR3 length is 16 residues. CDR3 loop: CASSVGDRGENQPQHF. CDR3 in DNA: TGTGCCAGCAGTGTGGGAGACAGGGGAGAAAATCAGCCCCAGCATTTT.

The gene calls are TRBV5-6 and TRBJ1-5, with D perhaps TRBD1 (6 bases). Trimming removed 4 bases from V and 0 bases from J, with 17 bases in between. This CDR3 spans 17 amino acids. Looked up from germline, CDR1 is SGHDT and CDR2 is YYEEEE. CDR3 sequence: CASSLWQGRVSNQPQHF. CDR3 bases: TGTGCCAGCAGCCTGTGGCAGGGGCGAGTTAGCAATCAGCCCCAGCATTTT.

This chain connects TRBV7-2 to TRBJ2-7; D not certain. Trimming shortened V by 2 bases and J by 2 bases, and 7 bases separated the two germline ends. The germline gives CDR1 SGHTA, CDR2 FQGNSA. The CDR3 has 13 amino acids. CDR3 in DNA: TGTGCCAGCAGCTTAAGTGCGCCCTACGAGCAGTACTTC. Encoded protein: CASSLSAPYEQYF.

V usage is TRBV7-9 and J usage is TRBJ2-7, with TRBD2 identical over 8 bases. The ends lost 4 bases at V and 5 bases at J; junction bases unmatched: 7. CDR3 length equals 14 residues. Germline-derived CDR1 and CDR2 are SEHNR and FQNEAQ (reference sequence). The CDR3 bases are TGTGCCAGCAGCTCACCCGGGACTAGGGACGAGCAGTACTTC. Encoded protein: CASSSPGTRDEQYF.

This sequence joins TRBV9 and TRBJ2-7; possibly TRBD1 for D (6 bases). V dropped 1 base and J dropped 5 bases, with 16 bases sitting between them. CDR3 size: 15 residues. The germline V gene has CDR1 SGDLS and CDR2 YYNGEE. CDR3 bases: TGTGCCAGCAGCGTATCCGGGACACTAGAGGACGAGCAGTACTTC. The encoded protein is CASSVSGTLEDEQYF.

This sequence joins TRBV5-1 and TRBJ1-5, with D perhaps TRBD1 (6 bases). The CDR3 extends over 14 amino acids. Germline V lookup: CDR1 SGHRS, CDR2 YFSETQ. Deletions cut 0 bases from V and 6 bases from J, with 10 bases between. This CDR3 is CASSLEGGVQPQHF. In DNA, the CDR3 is TGCGCCAGCAGCTTGGAAGGGGGAGTTCAGCCCCAGCATTTT.

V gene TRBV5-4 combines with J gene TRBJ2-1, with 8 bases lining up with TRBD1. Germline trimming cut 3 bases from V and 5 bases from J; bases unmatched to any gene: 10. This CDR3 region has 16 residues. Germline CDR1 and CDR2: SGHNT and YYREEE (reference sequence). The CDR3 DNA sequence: TGTGCCAGCAGCTCGACGGGACAGGCCAACCACAATGAGCAGTTCTTC. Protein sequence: CASSSTGQANHNEQFF.

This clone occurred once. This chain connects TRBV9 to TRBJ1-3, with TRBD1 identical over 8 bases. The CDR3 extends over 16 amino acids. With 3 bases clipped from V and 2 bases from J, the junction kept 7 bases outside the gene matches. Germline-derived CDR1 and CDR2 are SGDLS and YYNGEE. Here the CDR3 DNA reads TGTGCCAGCAGCGCACAGGGGGTCCGCGCTGGAAACACCATATATTTT. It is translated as CASSAQGVRAGNTIYF.